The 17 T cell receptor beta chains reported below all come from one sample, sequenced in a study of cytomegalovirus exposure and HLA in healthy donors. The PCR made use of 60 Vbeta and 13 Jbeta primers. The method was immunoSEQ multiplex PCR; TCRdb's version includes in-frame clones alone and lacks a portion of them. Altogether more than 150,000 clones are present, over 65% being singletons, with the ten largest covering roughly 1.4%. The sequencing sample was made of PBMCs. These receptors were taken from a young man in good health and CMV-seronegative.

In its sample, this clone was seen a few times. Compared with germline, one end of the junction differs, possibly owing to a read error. The CDR3 region has the DNA TGTGCTAGCAGCTTGGGACTTACTAGCTACAATGAGCAGTTCTTC. It codes for CASSLGLTSYNEQFF. This chain joins TRBV7-7 and TRBJ2-1, with D possibly matching TRBD2 (6 bases). From germline, CDR1 is SSHAT and CDR2 FNYEAQ (reference sequence). This CDR3 is 15 amino acids long.

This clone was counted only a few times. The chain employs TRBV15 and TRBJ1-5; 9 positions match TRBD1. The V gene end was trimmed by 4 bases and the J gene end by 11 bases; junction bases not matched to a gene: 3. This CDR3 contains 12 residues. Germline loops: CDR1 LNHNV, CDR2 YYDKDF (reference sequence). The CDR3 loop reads CATSTGTGSQHF. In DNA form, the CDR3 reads TGTGCCACCAGCACCGGGACAGGGTCCCAGCATTTT.

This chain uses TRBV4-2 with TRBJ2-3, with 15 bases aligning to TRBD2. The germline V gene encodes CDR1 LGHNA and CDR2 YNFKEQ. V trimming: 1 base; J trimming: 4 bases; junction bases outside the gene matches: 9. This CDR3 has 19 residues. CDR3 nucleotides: TGTGCCAGCAGCCAAGTGGAAGGACTAGCGGGGGGGCCGGCAGATACGCAGTATTTT. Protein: CASSQVEGLAGGPADTQYF.

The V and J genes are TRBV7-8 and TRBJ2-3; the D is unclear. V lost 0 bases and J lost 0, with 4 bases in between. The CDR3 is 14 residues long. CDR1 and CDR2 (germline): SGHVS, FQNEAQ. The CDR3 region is CASSLAPSTDTQYF. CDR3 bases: TGTGCCAGCAGCTTAGCCCCTAGCACAGATACGCAGTATTTT.

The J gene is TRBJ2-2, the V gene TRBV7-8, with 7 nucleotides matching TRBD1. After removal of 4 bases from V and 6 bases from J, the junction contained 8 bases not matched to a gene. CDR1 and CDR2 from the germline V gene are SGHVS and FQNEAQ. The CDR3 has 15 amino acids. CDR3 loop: CASSSTNRGAGELFF. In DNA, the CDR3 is TGTGCCAGCAGCTCGACCAACAGGGGCGCCGGGGAGCTGTTTTTT.

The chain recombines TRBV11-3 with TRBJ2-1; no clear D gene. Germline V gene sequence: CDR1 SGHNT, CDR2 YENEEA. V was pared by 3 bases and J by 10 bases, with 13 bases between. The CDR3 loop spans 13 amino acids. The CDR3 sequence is CASSFTLAGEQFF. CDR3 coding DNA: TGTGCCAGCAGCTTCACTCTGGCCGGGGAGCAGTTCTTC.

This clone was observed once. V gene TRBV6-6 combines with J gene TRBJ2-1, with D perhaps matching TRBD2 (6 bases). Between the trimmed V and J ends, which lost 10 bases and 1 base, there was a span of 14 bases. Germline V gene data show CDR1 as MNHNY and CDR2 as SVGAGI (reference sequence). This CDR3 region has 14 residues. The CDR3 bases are TGTGCCACCCAACTAGCCCTTTCCTACAATGAGCAGTTCTTC. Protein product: CATQLALSYNEQFF.

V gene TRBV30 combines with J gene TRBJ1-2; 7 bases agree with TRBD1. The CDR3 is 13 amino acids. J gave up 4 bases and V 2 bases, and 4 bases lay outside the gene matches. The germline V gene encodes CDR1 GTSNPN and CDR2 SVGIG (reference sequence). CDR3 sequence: CAWSPQGRYGYTF. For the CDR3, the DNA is TGTGCCTGGAGTCCACAGGGGCGCTATGGCTACACCTTC.

The CDR3 region is CASSLVGVSTRGLGNYGYTF. CDR3 nucleotides: TGTGCCAGCAGCTTGGTGGGGGTTTCGACCAGGGGGCTGGGTAACTATGGCTACACCTTC. The chain uses TRBV5-5 and TRBJ1-2, with TRBD1 identical over 8 bases. There are 20 residues in the CDR3. Germline trimming cut 0 bases from V and 1 base from J; bases unmatched to any gene: 17. The germline V gene encodes CDR1 SGHKS and CDR2 YYEKEE (reference sequence).

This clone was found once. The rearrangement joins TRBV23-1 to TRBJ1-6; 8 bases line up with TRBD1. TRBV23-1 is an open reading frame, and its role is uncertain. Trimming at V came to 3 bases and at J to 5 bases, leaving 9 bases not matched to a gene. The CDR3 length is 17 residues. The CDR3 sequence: CASSHPEDRANNSPLHF. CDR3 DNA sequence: TGCGCCAGCAGTCACCCCGAGGACAGGGCAAATAATTCACCCCTCCACTTT.

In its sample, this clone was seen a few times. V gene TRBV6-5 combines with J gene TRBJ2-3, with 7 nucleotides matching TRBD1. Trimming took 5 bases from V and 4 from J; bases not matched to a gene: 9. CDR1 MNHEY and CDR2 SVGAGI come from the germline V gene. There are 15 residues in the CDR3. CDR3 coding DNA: TGTGCCAGCAGTCCCGGACAGGTCATCCCAGATACGCAGTATTTT. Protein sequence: CASSPGQVIPDTQYF.

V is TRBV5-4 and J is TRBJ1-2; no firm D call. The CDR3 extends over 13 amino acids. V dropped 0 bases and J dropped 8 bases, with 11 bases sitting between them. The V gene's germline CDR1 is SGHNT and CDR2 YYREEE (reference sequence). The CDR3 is CASSLGRSRGYTF. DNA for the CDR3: TGTGCCAGCAGCTTGGGGAGGAGTAGGGGCTACACCTTC.

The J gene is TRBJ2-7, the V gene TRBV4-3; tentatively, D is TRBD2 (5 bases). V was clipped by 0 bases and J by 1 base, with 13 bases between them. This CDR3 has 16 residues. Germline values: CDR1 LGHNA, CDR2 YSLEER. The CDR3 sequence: CASSQDPRTGSYEQYF. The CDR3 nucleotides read TGCGCCAGCAGCCAAGACCCCAGGACGGGGTCCTACGAGCAGTACTTC.

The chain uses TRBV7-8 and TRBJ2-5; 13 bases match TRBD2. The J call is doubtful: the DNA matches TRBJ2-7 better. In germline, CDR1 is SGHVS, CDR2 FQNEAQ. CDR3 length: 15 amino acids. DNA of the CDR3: TGTGCCAGCAGCTTCGAGGGACTAGCGGGATACGAGCAGTACTTC. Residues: CASSFEGLAGYEQYF.

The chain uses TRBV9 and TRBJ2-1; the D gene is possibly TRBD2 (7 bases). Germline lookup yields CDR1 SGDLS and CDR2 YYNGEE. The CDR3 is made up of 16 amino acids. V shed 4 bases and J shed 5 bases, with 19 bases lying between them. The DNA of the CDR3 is TGTGCCAGCAGCACCGAAGGGGGGGGGCTTGACAATGAGCAGTTCTTC. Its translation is CASSTEGGGLDNEQFF.

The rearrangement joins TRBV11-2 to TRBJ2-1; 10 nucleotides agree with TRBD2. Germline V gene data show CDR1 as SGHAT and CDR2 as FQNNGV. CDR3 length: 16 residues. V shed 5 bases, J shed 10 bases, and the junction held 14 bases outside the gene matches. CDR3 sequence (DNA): TGTGCCAGCAGCCGACTAGCGGGTCTTGGCAGTCGCGAGCAGTTCTTC. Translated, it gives CASSRLAGLGSREQFF.

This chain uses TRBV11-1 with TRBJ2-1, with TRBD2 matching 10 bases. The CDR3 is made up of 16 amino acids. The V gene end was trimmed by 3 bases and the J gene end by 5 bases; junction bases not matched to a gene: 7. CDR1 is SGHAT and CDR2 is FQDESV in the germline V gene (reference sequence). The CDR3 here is CASSLAGLAAHNEQFF. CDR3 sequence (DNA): TGTGCCAGCAGCTTGGCAGGACTAGCGGCCCACAATGAGCAGTTCTTC.